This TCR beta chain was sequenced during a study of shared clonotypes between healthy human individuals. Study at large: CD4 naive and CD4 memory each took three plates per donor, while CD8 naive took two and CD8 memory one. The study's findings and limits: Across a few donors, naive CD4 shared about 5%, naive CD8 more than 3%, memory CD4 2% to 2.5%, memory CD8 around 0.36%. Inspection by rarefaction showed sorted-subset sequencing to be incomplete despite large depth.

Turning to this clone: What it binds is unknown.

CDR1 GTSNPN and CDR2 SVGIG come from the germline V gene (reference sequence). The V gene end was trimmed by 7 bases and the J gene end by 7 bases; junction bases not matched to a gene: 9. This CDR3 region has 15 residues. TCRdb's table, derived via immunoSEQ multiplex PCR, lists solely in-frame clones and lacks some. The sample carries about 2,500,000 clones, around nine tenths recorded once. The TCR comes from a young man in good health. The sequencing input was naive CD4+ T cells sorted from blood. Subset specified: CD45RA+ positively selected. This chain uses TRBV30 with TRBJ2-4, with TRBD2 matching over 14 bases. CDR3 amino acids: CALGLAGERSNIQYF. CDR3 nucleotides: TGTGCCTTGGGACTAGCGGGGGAAAGAAGTAACATTCAGTACTTC.